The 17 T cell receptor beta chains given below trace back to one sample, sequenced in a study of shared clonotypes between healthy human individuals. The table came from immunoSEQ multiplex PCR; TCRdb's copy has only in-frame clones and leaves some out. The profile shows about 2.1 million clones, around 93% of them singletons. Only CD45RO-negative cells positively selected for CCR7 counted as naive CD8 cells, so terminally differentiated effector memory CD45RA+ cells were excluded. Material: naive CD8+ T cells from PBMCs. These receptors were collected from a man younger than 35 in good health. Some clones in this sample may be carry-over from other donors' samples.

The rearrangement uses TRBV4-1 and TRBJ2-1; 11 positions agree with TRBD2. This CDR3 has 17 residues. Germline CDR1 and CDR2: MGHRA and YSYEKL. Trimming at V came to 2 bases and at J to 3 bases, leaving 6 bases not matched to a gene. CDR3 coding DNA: TGCGCCAGCAGCCAACCCGGGACTAGCGGAGACTACAATGAGCAGTTCTTC. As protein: CASSQPGTSGDYNEQFF.

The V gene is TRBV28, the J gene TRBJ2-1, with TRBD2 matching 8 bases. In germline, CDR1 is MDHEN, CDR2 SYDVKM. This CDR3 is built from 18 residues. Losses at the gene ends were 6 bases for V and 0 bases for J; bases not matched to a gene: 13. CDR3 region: CASSRGTRRGSSYNEQFF. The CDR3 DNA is TGTGCCAGCAGCCGAGGGACTAGAAGGGGGAGCTCCTACAATGAGCAGTTCTTC.

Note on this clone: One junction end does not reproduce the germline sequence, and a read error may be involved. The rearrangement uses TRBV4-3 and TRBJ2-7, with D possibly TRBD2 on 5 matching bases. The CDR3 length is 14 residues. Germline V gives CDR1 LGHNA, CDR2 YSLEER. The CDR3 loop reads CASSQDFEGRPKSF. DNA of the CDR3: TGCGCCAGCAGCCAAGATTTCGAGGGCAGGCCAAAGAGCTTC.

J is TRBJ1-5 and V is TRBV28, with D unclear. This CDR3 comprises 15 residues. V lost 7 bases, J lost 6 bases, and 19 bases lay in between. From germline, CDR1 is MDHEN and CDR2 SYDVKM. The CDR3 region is CASTKQRRKTQPQHF. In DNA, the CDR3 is TGTGCCAGCACCAAGCAACGCCGGAAAACTCAGCCCCAGCATTTT.

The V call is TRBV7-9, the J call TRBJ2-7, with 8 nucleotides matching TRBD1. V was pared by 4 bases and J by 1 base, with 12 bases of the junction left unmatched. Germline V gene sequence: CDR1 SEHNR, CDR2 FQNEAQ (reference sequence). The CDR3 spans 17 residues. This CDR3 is CASSSDPRRTGSYEQYF. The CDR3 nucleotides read TGTGCCAGCAGCTCCGACCCTCGAAGGACAGGGTCCTACGAGCAGTACTTC.

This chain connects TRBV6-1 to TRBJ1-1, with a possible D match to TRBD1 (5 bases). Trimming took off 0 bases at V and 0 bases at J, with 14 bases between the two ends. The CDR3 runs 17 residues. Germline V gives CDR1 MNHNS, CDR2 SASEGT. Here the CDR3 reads CASSEAPDGGLNTEAFF. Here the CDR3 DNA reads TGTGCCAGCAGTGAAGCCCCGGATGGGGGACTGAACACTGAAGCTTTCTTT.

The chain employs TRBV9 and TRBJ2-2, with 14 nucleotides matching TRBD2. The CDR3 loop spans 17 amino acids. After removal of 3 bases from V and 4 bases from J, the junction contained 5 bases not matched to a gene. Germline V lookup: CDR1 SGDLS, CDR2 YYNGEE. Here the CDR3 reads CASSEGTSGSPTGELFF. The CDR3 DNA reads TGTGCCAGCAGCGAGGGGACTAGCGGGAGTCCCACCGGGGAGCTGTTTTTT.

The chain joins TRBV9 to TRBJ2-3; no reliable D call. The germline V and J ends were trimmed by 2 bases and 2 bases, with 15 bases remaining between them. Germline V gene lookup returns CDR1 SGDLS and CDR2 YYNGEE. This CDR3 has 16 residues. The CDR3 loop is CASSVGAEVITDTQYF. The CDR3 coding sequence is TGTGCCAGCAGCGTGGGCGCCGAGGTCATCACAGATACGCAGTATTTT.

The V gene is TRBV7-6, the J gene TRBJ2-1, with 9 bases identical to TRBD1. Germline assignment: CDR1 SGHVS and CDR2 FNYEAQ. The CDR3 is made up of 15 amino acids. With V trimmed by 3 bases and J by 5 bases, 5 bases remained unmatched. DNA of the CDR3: TGTGCCAGCAGCTTGGCGGGACAGGGAAACAATGAGCAGTTCTTC. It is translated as CASSLAGQGNNEQFF.

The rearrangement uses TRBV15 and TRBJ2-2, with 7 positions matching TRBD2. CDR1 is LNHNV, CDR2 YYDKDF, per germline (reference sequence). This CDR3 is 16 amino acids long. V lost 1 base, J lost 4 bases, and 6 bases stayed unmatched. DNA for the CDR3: TGTGCCACCAGCAGAGGACTAGCTCAACCCACCGGGGAGCTGTTTTTT. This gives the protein CATSRGLAQPTGELFF.

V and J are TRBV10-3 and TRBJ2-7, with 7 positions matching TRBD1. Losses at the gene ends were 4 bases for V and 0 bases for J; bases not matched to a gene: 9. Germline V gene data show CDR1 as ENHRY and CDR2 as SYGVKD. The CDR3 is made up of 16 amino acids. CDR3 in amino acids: CAISVEQGKPSYEQYF. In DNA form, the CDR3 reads TGTGCCATCAGTGTAGAACAGGGGAAGCCCTCCTACGAGCAGTACTTC.

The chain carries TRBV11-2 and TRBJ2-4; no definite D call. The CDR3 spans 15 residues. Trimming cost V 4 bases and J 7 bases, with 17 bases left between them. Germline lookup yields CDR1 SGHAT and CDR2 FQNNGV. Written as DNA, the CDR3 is TGTGCCAGCAGCTCCTCGACCTCCCGTTCGAACATTCAGTACTTC. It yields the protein CASSSSTSRSNIQYF.

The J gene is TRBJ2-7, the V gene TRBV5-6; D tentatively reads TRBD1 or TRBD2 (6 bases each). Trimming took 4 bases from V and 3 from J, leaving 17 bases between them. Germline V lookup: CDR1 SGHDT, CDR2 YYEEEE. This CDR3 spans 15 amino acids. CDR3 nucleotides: TGTGCCAGCAGCCCCGACGGGGGACATCGCTACGAGCAGTACTTC. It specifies CASSPDGGHRYEQYF.

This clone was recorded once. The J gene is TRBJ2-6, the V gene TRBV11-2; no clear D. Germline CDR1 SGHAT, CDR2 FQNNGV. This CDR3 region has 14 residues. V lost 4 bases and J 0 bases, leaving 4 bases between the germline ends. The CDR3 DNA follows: TGTGCCAGCAGCTCTCTCTCTGGGGCCAACGTCCTGACTTTC. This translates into CASSSLSGANVLTF.

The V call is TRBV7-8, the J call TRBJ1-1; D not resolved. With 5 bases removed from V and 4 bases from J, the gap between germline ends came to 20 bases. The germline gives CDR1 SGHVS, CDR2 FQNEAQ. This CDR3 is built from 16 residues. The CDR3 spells CASSPVFGVTPTEAFF. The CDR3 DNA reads TGTGCCAGCAGCCCAGTCTTCGGCGTGACACCCACTGAAGCTTTCTTT.

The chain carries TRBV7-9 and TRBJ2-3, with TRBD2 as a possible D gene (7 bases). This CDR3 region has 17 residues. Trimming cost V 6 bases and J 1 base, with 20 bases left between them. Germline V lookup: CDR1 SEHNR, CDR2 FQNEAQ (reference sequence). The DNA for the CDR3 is TGTGCCAGCAGACCTCCGGGGGGCGGGAAGGGCACAGATACGCAGTATTTT. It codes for CASRPPGGGKGTDTQYF.

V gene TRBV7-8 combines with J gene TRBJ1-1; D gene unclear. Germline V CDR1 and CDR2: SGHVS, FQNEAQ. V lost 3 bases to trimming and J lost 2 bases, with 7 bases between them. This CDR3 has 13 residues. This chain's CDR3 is CASSFNPNTEAFF. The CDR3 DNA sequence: TGTGCCAGCAGCTTTAACCCAAACACTGAAGCTTTCTTT.